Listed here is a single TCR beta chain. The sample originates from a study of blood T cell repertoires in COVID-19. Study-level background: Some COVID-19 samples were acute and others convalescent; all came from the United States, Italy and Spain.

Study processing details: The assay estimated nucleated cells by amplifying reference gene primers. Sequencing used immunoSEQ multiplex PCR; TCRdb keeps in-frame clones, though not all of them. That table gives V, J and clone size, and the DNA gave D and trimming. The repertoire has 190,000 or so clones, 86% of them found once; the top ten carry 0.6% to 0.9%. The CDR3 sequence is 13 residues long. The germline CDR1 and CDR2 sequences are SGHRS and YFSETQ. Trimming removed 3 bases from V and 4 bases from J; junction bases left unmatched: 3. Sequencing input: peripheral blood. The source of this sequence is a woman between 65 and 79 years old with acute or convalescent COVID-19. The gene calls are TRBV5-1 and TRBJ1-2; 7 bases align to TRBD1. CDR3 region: CASSSGQSYGYTF. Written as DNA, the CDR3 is TGCGCCAGCAGCTCGGGACAGTCCTATGGCTACACCTTC.